A single sample is the source of the 7 T cell receptor beta chains below, sequenced in a study of memory CD4+ T cells and cytomegalovirus serostatus (dated by TCRdb to the late 2010s). Single viable CD3+CD4+CD8-CD45RO+ cells were sorted as memory CD4+ T cells on a FACSAria II. The method behind the library was the immunoSEQ multiplex PCR assay. TCRdb holds this immuneACCESS table with in-frame rearrangements only. Some clones are missing; in checked studies, unresolved V genes explain under half, and the rest has no known cause. The sample data list about 82,000 clones, and less than 90% of these were observed just once. The ten most abundant clones make up roughly 0.8% of the sample. The sample consisted of memory CD4+ T cells from blood. These receptor sequences come from an adult in good health and CMV-seronegative.

The gene calls are TRBV18 and TRBJ1-2, with TRBD1 matching 7 bases. CDR1 is KGHSH and CDR2 is LQKENI in the germline V gene. This CDR3 region has 15 residues. Trimming removed 2 bases from V and 0 bases from J; junction bases left unmatched: 3. The CDR3 protein is CASSPTQGANYGYTF. The CDR3 coding sequence is TGTGCCAGCTCACCAACTCAGGGGGCTAACTATGGCTACACCTTC.

The chain recombines TRBV6-1 with TRBJ2-1; 10 nucleotides agree with TRBD2. With V trimmed by 2 bases and J by 7 bases, 5 bases remained unmatched. CDR3 length: 15 residues. Germline lookup yields CDR1 MNHNS and CDR2 SASEGT. The CDR3 nucleotides are TGTGCCAGCAGTGAAAGCCTAGCGGGGGTAAATGAGCAGTTCTTC. Its translation is CASSESLAGVNEQFF.

The chain carries TRBV19 and TRBJ1-5; D gene unclear. The V gene's germline CDR1 is LNHDA and CDR2 SQIVND (reference sequence). The CDR3 has 12 amino acids. Trimming shortened V by 2 bases and J by 5 bases, and 4 bases separated the two germline ends. CDR3 DNA: TGTGCCAGTAGTATAAGGGATCAGCCCCAGCATTTT. The encoded protein is CASSIRDQPQHF.

The chain is built from TRBV6-5 and TRBJ1-3; D unclear. V was clipped by 4 bases and J by 2 bases, with 12 bases between them. This CDR3 contains 15 residues. CDR1 is MNHEY, CDR2 SVGAGI, per germline. The CDR3 sequence: CASSSRGGTGNTIYF. The CDR3 region has the DNA TGTGCCAGCAGTTCGCGTGGAGGGACTGGAAACACCATATATTTT.

The chain recombines TRBV29-1 with TRBJ2-5; D is undetermined. CDR1 is SQVTM, CDR2 ANQGSEA, per germline. CDR3 length equals 13 residues. The V and J ends lost 2 bases and 5 bases respectively, with 12 bases between them. CDR3 nucleotides: TGCAGCGTTGAAACGGCAGCCCGGGAGACCCAGTACTTC. It codes for CSVETAARETQYF.

The chain couples TRBV7-2 to TRBJ1-5; TRBD1 agrees at 12 bases. Germline V gene lookup returns CDR1 SGHTA and CDR2 FQGNSA. This CDR3 spans 16 amino acids. Trimming removed 5 bases from V and 3 bases from J; junction bases left unmatched: 5. The CDR3 nucleotides read TGTGCCAGCAGCCGGGACAGGGGGCTGGTCAATCAGCCCCAGCATTTT. Its protein product is CASSRDRGLVNQPQHF. The complete variable domain, with remaining parts taken from reference TRBV7-2 and TRBJ1-5, reads GAGVSQSPSNKVTEKGKDVELRCDPISGHTALYWYRQSLGQGLEFLIYFQGNSAPDKSGLPSDRFSAERTGGSVSTLTIQRTQQEDSAVYLCASSRDRGLVNQPQHFGDGTRLSIL.

The CDR3 sequence: CASSQVRYRVQNTQYF. The CDR3 DNA is TGTGCCAGCAGCCAAGTACGATACAGGGTACAAAATACGCAGTATTTT. V and J are TRBV4-2 and TRBJ2-3, with a weak D call TRBD1 (6 bases). Germline CDR1 LGHNA, CDR2 YNFKEQ. The ends were cut back, 1 base at V and 7 bases at J, with 18 bases in the middle. The CDR3 contains 16 residues.